Below, one TCR beta chain is given with its context. The data belong to a study of blood T cell repertoires in COVID-19. Germline assignment: CDR1 LNHDA and CDR2 SQIVND (reference sequence). The CDR3 is 13 residues long. Trimming stripped 5 bases from V and 8 bases from J, with 15 bases between. Researchers sorted participants into cohorts using their self-reported clinical history. Clones were read by immunoSEQ multiplex PCR, and TCRdb kept only the in-frame ones, dropping some. This sample carries some 170,000 clones, over 75% of them seen once, and the ten largest clones take around 1.3%. The receptor's source is a human donor with acute COVID-19. The donor label of this sample is uncertain. The chain couples TRBV19 to TRBJ1-1; D call uncertain. Sequenced: PBMCs or T cells enriched from blood (not recorded which). For the CDR3, the DNA is TGTGCCAGTAGTGTGGGCCCCTTCGAAGAAGCTTTCTTT. Translation: CASSVGPFEEAFF.